Shown below are 5 T cell receptor beta chains from a single sample sequenced in a study of blood T cell repertoires in COVID-19. Profiling relied on immunoSEQ multiplex PCR, and the TCRdb table lists in-frame clones only, not all of them. Of 25,000 to 30,000 clones listed, roughly nine tenths are singletons. Sequenced sample: peripheral blood. The receptors were gathered from a human donor in a cohort sampled during active COVID-19.

The chain uses TRBV6-5 and TRBJ1-2; no firm D call. The CDR3 totals 12 residues. V lost 6 bases and J 4 bases, leaving 9 bases between the germline ends. Germline assignment: CDR1 MNHEY and CDR2 SVGAGI. The CDR3: CASRQQPYGYTF. In nucleotides, the CDR3 is TGTGCCAGCAGACAACAGCCCTATGGCTACACCTTC.

The genes are TRBV6-5 and TRBJ2-1; 10 nucleotides align to TRBD2. Germline-derived CDR1 and CDR2 are MNHEY and SVGAGI. The V and J ends lost 5 bases and 8 bases, in that order; junction bases with no gene match: 6. CDR3 size: 14 residues. The CDR3 loop reads CASSRVAGGHEQFF. The DNA for the CDR3 is TGTGCCAGCAGTCGGGTAGCGGGGGGACATGAGCAGTTCTTC.

The gene calls are TRBV5-1 and TRBJ2-7; 8 bases line up with TRBD1. This CDR3 region has 15 residues. Germline trimming cut 0 bases from V and 1 base from J; bases unmatched to any gene: 3. Germline V lookup: CDR1 SGHRS, CDR2 YFSETQ. The DNA for the CDR3 is TGCGCCAGCAGCTTGGGGACAGGGATATCCTACGAGCAGTACTTC. It translates to CASSLGTGISYEQYF.

This clone was seen a handful of times. V and J are TRBV12-5 and TRBJ1-5, with TRBD1 identical over 9 bases. The V gene end was trimmed by 2 bases and the J gene end by 11 bases; junction bases not matched to a gene: 4. This CDR3 comprises 13 residues. The V gene's germline CDR1 is LGHNT and CDR2 FRNRAP. CDR3 sequence: CASGLWDRVTQHF. The CDR3 DNA follows: TGTGCTAGTGGTTTGTGGGACAGGGTAACCCAGCATTTT.

This clone was found a few times. Here the CDR3 reads CASSPGQGANQPQHF. CDR3 bases: TGTGCCAGCAGCCCGGGACAGGGGGCGAATCAGCCCCAGCATTTT. V is TRBV3-1 (or the pseudogene TRBV3-2) and J is TRBJ1-5, with 12 positions matching TRBD1. CDR3 length: 15 residues. CDR1 LGHDT and CDR2 YNNKEL come from the germline V gene (reference sequence). Unmatched junction bases numbered 2, after V lost 4 bases and J lost 4 bases.